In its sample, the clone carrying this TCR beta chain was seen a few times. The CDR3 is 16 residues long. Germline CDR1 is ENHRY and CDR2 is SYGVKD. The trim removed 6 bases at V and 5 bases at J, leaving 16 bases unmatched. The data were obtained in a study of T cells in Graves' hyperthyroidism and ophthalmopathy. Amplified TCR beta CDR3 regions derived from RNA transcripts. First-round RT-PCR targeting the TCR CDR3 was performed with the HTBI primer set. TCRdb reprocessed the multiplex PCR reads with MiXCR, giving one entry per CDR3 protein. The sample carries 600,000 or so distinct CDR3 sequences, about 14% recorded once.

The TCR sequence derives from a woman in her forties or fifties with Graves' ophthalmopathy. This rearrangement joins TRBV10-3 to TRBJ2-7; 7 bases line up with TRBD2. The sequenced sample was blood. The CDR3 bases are TGTGCCATCAGCCGGAAGAGCGGGAATAGTGTGGACGAGCAGTACTTC. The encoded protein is CAISRKSGNSVDEQYF.